The present T cell receptor beta chain was sequenced within a study of blood T cell repertoires in COVID-19. Whole-study context: T cells, B-cell-depleted T cells, or PBMCs provided the cDNA or gDNA that served as material.

CDR1 and CDR2 from the germline V gene are ENHRY and SYGVKD. The CDR3 totals 11 residues. V lost 3 bases and J lost 8, with 7 bases in between. Assay used: immunoSEQ multiplex PCR; TCRdb lists only in-frame clones, some missing. This repertoire shows about 100,000 clones, around four fifths found once; its top ten account for over 10%. The rearrangement links TRBV10-3 to TRBJ1-2; D remains ambiguous. This receptor was obtained from a woman in her sixties or seventies with acute or convalescent COVID-19. The specimen sequenced was peripheral blood. The CDR3, as DNA: TGTGCCATCAGTGAACCGGGAGGCTACACCTTC. Its protein is CAISEPGGYTF.